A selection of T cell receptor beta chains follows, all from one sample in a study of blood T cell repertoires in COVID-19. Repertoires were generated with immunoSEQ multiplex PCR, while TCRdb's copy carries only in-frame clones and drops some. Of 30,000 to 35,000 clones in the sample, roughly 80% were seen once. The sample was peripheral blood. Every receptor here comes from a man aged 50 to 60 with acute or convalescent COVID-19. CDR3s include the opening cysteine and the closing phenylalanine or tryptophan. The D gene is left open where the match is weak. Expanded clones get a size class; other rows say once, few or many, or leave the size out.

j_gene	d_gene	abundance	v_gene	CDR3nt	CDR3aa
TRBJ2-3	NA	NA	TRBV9	TGTGCCAGCAGCAGTAGTGGTTCGTCAGATACGCAGTATTTT	CASSSSGSSDTQYF
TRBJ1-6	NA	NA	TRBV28	TGTGCCAGCAGCGTTGGACAGTTTAATTCACCCCTCCACTTT	CASSVGQFNSPLHF
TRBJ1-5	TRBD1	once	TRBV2	TGTGCCAGCAATCTCAGGGGGCTGAGCAATCAGCCCCAGCATTTT	CASNLRGLSNQPQHF
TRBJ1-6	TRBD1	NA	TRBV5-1	TGCGCCAGCACACAAGGACAGGATTATAATTCACCCCTCCACTTT	CASTQGQDYNSPLHF
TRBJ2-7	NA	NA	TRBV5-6	TGTGCCAGCAGCCAGATAGCAGACGAGCAGTACTTC	CASSQIADEQYF
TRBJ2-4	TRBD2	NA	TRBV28	TGTGCCAGCAGTAAGATCCGAAAAACTAGCGGGAGTTACATTCAGTACTTC	CASSKIRKTSGSYIQYF
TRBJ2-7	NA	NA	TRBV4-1	TGCGCCAGCAGCCAAGATATGGAACAGGGAAACTACGAGCAGTACTTC	CASSQDMEQGNYEQYF
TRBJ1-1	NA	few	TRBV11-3	TGTGCCAGCAGTCGGAGTGGCGGGATGAACACTGAAGCTTTCTTT	CASSRSGGMNTEAFF
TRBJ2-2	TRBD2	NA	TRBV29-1	TGCAGCGTTGTCATAGCGGGGGCTCCGAACACCGGGGAGCTGTTTTTT	CSVVIAGAPNTGELFF
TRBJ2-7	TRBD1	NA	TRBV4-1	TGCGCCAGCAGCCAAGTCCCGACAGGGGGCCGGTACGAGCAGTACTTC	CASSQVPTGGRYEQYF
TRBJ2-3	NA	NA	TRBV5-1	TGCGCCAGCAGCTTGGCCGGGACTGGCACAGATACGCAGTATTTT	CASSLAGTGTDTQYF
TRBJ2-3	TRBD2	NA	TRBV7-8	TGTGCCAGCAGCTTAGTTAGCGGGGGTTTAGATACGCAGTATTTT	CASSLVSGGLDTQYF
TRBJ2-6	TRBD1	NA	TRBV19	TGTGCCAGTAGTATCGGACAGGGGGCGTGGGGGGCCAACGTCCTGACTTTC	CASSIGQGAWGANVLTF
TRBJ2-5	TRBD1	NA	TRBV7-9	TGTGCCAGCAGCCCGAAGACAGGGGCCGAGGAGACCCAGTACTTC	CASSPKTGAEETQYF
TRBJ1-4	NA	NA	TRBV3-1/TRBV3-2	TGTGCCAGCACCGAAGATAACGGGTTGGGTGAAAAACTGTTTTTT	CASTEDNGLGEKLFF
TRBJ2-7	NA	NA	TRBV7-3	TGTGCCAGCAGCTTAGACTGGGGGGACGAGCAGTACTTC	CASSLDWGDEQYF
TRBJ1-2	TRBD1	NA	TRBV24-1	TGTGCCACCAGTCACAGGGGTCGCGGCTATGGCTACACCTTC	CATSHRGRGYGYTF
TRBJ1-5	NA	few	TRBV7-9	TGTGCCAGCAGCTTAGGTTTAGGGACACATAATCAGCCCCAGCATTTT	CASSLGLGTHNQPQHF
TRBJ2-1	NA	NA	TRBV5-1	TGCGCCAGCAGACCCCGCGCCGTGAGCTCCTACAATGAGCAGTTCTTC	CASRPRAVSSYNEQFF
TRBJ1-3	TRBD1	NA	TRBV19	TGTGCCAGTAGTCAGTACCGCCGTGACAGGGTCTACAACACCATATATTTT	CASSQYRRDRVYNTIYF
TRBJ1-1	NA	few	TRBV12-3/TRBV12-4	TGTGCCAGCGATATACAGGGTGATGGAGCTTTCTTT	CASDIQGDGAFF
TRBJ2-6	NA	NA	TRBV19	TGTGCCAGTAGTTCGGGACCGACTAGGGGGGCCAACGTCCTGACTTTC	CASSSGPTRGANVLTF
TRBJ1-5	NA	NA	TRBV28	TGTGCCAGCAGTTTAAATCTGTTGAATCAGCCCCAGCATTTT	CASSLNLLNQPQHF
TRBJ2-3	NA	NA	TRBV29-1	TGCAGCGTTGATTCGCAGGGGGGTAGCACAGATACGCAGTATTTT	CSVDSQGGSTDTQYF
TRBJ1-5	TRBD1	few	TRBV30	TGTGCCTGGAGCCCCGGGGACAGGGGTCAGCCCCAGCATTTT	CAWSPGDRGQPQHF
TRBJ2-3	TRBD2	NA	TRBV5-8	TGTGCCAGCAGCTTGGCCCAGGTGGGCGGGAGCCTCTTTACAGATACGCAGTATTTT	CASSLAQVGGSLFTDTQYF
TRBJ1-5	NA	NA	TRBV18	TGTGCCAGCTCACTTTTGGGGGGGGCGAAGAGCAATCAGCCCCAGCATTTT	CASSLLGGAKSNQPQHF
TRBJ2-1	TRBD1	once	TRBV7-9	TGTGCCAGCAGCTTAGTGCCGGGACAGGGCTACAATGAGCAGTTCTTC	CASSLVPGQGYNEQFF
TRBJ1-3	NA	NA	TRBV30	TGTGCCTGGAGTATAGGCAGGGCTGGAAACACCATATATTTT	CAWSIGRAGNTIYF
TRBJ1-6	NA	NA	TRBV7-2	TGTGCCAGCAGCTTACCCCATGATTCACCCCTCCACTTT	CASSLPHDSPLHF
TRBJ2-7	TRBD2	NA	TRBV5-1	TGCGCCAGCAGCTCTCTAGCGGGCGGCTACGAGCAGTACTTC	CASSSLAGGYEQYF